A single sample gave rise to the 23 T cell receptor beta chains below, sequenced in a study of blood T cell repertoires in COVID-19. Generated by immunoSEQ multiplex PCR, the TCRdb table keeps only in-frame clones and is missing some. The sample contains some 230,000 clones, about 83% of which appear only once. Sequencing was done on a sample of peripheral blood. Receptors originate from a woman aged 45-60 years with acute or convalescent COVID-19.

The V and J genes are TRBV27 and TRBJ2-7, with D unresolved. Germline CDR1 reads MNHEY; CDR2 reads SMNVEV (reference sequence). The CDR3 has 15 amino acids. V dropped 2 bases and J dropped 3 bases, with 14 bases sitting between them. The chain's CDR3 is CASSLTEGGLYEQYF. CDR3 in DNA: TGTGCCAGCAGTTTAACAGAAGGTGGGCTCTACGAGCAGTACTTC.

This clone has a handful of counts. The chain couples TRBV27 to TRBJ2-1; 7 bases align to TRBD1. CDR3 length: 17 amino acids. V trimming: 3 bases; J trimming: 0 bases; junction bases outside the gene matches: 8. Germline V gene lookup returns CDR1 MNHEY and CDR2 SMNVEV (reference sequence). CDR3: CASSLTGSSISYNEQFF. CDR3 coding DNA: TGTGCCAGCAGTTTGACAGGGTCCTCAATCTCCTACAATGAGCAGTTCTTC.

The rearrangement links TRBV2 to TRBJ2-7; TRBD1 aligns across 7 bases. CDR1 and CDR2 from the germline V gene are SNHLY and FYNNEI. After removal of 2 bases from V and 1 base from J, the junction contained 2 bases not matched to a gene. This CDR3 contains 14 residues. CDR3 region: CASSETGVSYEQYF. CDR3 nucleotide sequence: TGTGCCAGCAGTGAAACAGGGGTATCCTACGAGCAGTACTTC. Full variable domain (remainder filled in from reference TRBV2 and TRBJ2-7): EPEVTQTPSHQVTQMGQEVILRCVPISNHLYFYWYRQILGQKVEFLVSFYNNEISEKSEIFDDQFSVERPDGSNFTLKIRSTKLEDSAMYFCASSETGVSYEQYFGPGTRLTVT.

The CDR3 DNA follows: TGTGCCAGCAGCCTCCGGGGGGGGCAGGGGTCCTACGAGCAGTACTTC. It codes for CASSLRGGQGSYEQYF. This chain links TRBV9 with TRBJ2-7, with 8 bases identical to TRBD2. The CDR3 length is 16 residues. The junction had 10 bases not matched to a gene; V was cut back by 4 bases and J by 1 base. CDR1 is SGDLS, CDR2 YYNGEE, per germline. Full variable domain (rest looked up from reference TRBV9 and TRBJ2-7): DSGVTQTPKHLITATGQRVTLRCSPRSGDLSVYWYQQSLDQGLQFLIQYYNGEERAKGNILERFSAQQFPDLHSELNLSSLELGDSALYFCASSLRGGQGSYEQYFGPGTRLTVT.

The chain couples TRBV7-9 to TRBJ1-6; 9 bases agree with TRBD1. CDR3 length: 15 residues. Per germline, CDR1 SEHNR and CDR2 FQNEAQ (reference sequence). V lost 5 bases and J lost 12; bases outside the gene matches: 11. CDR3 sequence: CASSLSGTGIEPLHF. CDR3 coding DNA: TGTGCCAGCAGCCTTTCGGGGACAGGGATCGAACCCCTCCACTTT.

The chain recombines TRBV11-2 with TRBJ1-4; no clear D. This CDR3 comprises 13 residues. The germline CDR1 and CDR2 sequences are SGHAT and FQNNGV. V lost 5 bases to trimming and J lost 5 bases, with 9 bases between them. The CDR3 DNA sequence: TGTGCCAGCAGCCCCGGGTCGAATGAAAAACTGTTTTTT. It translates to CASSPGSNEKLFF.

The V and J genes are TRBV27 and TRBJ1-2; maybe TRBD1 (6 bases). Looked up from germline, CDR1 is MNHEY and CDR2 is SMNVEV (reference sequence). Trimming pared 0 bases from V and 4 bases from J, leaving 12 bases between. The CDR3 contains 15 residues. The CDR3 nucleotides read TGTGCCAGCAGTTTATCGCAGGGGCTCGGCTATGGCTACACCTTC. Its protein is CASSLSQGLGYGYTF.

By sample share, this clone is medium-sized (0.01 to 0.1%). The rearrangement uses TRBV4-1 and TRBJ2-4; D is uncertain. CDR1 is MGHRA and CDR2 is YSYEKL in the germline V gene. The germline V and J ends were trimmed by 4 bases and 9 bases, with 16 bases remaining between them. This CDR3 region has 14 residues. The CDR3 DNA sequence: TGCGCCAGCAGCCCGAATAGATTAGCTGTCATTCAGTACTTC. Encoded protein: CASSPNRLAVIQYF.

The genes are TRBV29-1 and TRBJ2-7; perhaps TRBD1 as D (8 bases). Between the trimmed V and J ends, which lost 3 bases and 1 base, there was a span of 16 bases. CDR3 size: 15 residues. CDR1 is SQVTM, CDR2 ANQGSEA, per germline. The CDR3 bases are TGCAGCGTTGATTCTGACAGGGGAGGGTCCTACGAGCAGTACTTC. Its translation: CSVDSDRGGSYEQYF.

V and J are TRBV20-1 and TRBJ2-1; D is perhaps TRBD1 (5 bases). Trimming pared 3 bases from V and 9 bases from J, leaving 12 bases between. This CDR3 has 12 amino acids. Per germline, CDR1 DFQATT and CDR2 SNEGSKA (reference sequence). The CDR3 DNA reads as TGCAGTGCTAGTCCCAGGGTTCGTGAGCAGTTCTTC. It yields the protein CSASPRVREQFF.

This rearrangement joins TRBV6-1 to TRBJ1-2; D not resolved. The CDR3 runs 13 residues. The V and J ends lost 2 bases and 1 base respectively, with 5 bases between them. Looked up from germline, CDR1 is MNHNS and CDR2 is SASEGT. The CDR3 region is CASSEQVNYGYTF. The DNA of the CDR3 is TGTGCCAGCAGTGAACAGGTTAACTATGGCTACACCTTC.

The chain joins TRBV5-1 to TRBJ1-1; possibly TRBD1 for D (6 bases). Germline V gene sequence: CDR1 SGHRS, CDR2 YFSETQ. The CDR3 extends over 14 amino acids. Trimming removed 5 bases at V and 5 bases at J, with 16 bases between. The CDR3 is CASRGGRIETEAFF. The CDR3 DNA sequence: TGCGCCAGCAGAGGGGGACGGATCGAGACTGAAGCTTTCTTT.

This clone appeared a single time. This chain links TRBV5-8 with TRBJ2-2; no definite D call. V lost 1 base, J lost 0 bases, and 7 bases lay in between. This CDR3 region has 15 residues. Germline V gene data show CDR1 as SGHTS and CDR2 as YDEGEE. The DNA of the CDR3 is TGTGCCAGCAGCTTGACTCCCCCGAACACCGGGGAGCTGTTTTTT. Translating gives CASSLTPPNTGELFF.

The gene calls are TRBV6-5 and TRBJ2-7; the D gene is possibly TRBD2 (7 bases). V was clipped by 2 bases and J by 6 bases, with 11 bases between them. The CDR3 is 13 amino acids. The V gene's germline CDR1 is MNHEY and CDR2 SVGAGI. The CDR3 region is CASSYGGAGEQYF. The CDR3, as DNA: TGTGCCAGCAGTTACGGGGGGGCGGGCGAGCAGTACTTC.

For the CDR3, the DNA is TGTGCCAGCAGTTCGGGACAGGGACCCTACGAGCAGTACTTC. Translation: CASSSGQGPYEQYF. The V and J genes are TRBV28 and TRBJ2-7; 9 nucleotides align to TRBD1. CDR3 size: 14 residues. The trim removed 4 bases at V and 2 bases at J, leaving 3 bases unmatched. CDR1 is MDHEN and CDR2 is SYDVKM in the germline V gene. The full variable domain, completed using reference TRBV28 and TRBJ2-7, is DVKVTQSSRYLVKRTGEKVFLECVQDMDHENMFWYRQDPGLGLRLIYFSYDVKMKEKGDIPEGYSVSREKKERFSLILESASTNQTSMYLCASSSGQGPYEQYFGPGTRLTVT.

The chain links TRBV7-9 to TRBJ2-5; D is unclear. Germline assignment: CDR1 SEHNR and CDR2 FQNEAQ (reference sequence). The CDR3 is made up of 13 amino acids. Between the trimmed V and J ends, which lost 3 bases and 0 bases, there was a span of 5 bases. CDR3 in amino acids: CASSFRYQETQYF. For the CDR3, the DNA is TGTGCCAGCAGCTTTCGGTACCAAGAGACCCAGTACTTC.

The CDR3 here is CASSLVAGSSYEQYF. The CDR3, as DNA: TGTGCCAGCAGCTTGGTCGCCGGTAGCTCCTACGAGCAGTACTTC. The chain recombines TRBV5-5 with TRBJ2-7; D remains unclear. V was clipped by 0 bases and J by 0 bases, with 10 bases between them. The V gene's germline CDR1 is SGHKS and CDR2 YYEKEE (reference sequence). The CDR3 consists of 15 residues.

This chain links TRBV30 with TRBJ1-2, with 8 bases fitting TRBD1. The V segment lost 2 bases and the J segment 8 bases; nucleotides outside the gene matches: 10. The CDR3 extends over 14 amino acids. Germline V gives CDR1 GTSNPN, CDR2 SVGIG (reference sequence). The CDR3 is CAWSLTRQGSGYTF. DNA for the CDR3: TGTGCCTGGAGTCTCACCCGACAGGGGTCCGGCTACACCTTC.

The chain joins TRBV10-3 to TRBJ1-2; TRBD1 matches 10 bases. The CDR3 is 13 residues long. The ends lost 4 bases at V and 8 bases at J; junction bases unmatched: 4. From germline, CDR1 is ENHRY and CDR2 SYGVKD. The CDR3 region is CAISGETGGGYTF. CDR3 bases: TGTGCCATCAGTGGAGAGACAGGGGGCGGCTACACCTTC.

The chain links TRBV5-6 to TRBJ1-3; D is possibly TRBD1 (5 bases). Trimming took 0 bases from V and 3 from J, leaving 7 bases between them. CDR3 length equals 14 residues. Germline assignment: CDR1 SGHDT and CDR2 YYEEEE. The CDR3 nucleotides read TGTGCCAGCAGCTTGGGACAGCTTGGAAACACCATATATTTT. Translated: CASSLGQLGNTIYF.

This clone was seen a single time. The gene calls are TRBV10-3 and TRBJ1-1, with D possibly TRBD1 on 6 matching bases. CDR1 is ENHRY and CDR2 is SYGVKD in the germline V gene. The CDR3 loop spans 13 amino acids. V was cut by 8 bases and J by 3 bases, with 13 bases left in between. CDR3 in amino acids: CAIQGGRYTEAFF. DNA for the CDR3: TGTGCCATCCAAGGGGGTAGGTACACTGAAGCTTTCTTT.

The genes are TRBV11-2 and TRBJ1-2; D remains unclear. The V gene's germline CDR1 is SGHAT and CDR2 FQNNGV. This CDR3 comprises 14 residues. The V end was cut by 4 bases, the J end by 8 bases, with 17 bases between. CDR3 residues: CASSSVPGVGGYTF. In DNA, the CDR3 is TGTGCCAGCAGCTCCGTGCCAGGTGTCGGAGGCTACACCTTC.

This clone was seen only once. This rearrangement joins TRBV19 to TRBJ2-3; 10 bases match TRBD1. There are 16 residues in the CDR3. Germline CDR1 and CDR2: LNHDA and SQIVND (reference sequence). The V gene end was trimmed by 4 bases and the J gene end by 2 bases; junction bases not matched to a gene: 6. CDR3 sequence: CASSNRDRGFTDTQYF. The CDR3 DNA is TGTGCCAGTAGTAATAGGGACAGGGGCTTCACAGATACGCAGTATTTT. The full variable domain, rest sourced from reference TRBV19 and TRBJ2-3, is DGGITQSPKYLFRKEGQNVTLSCEQNLNHDAMYWYRQDPGQGLRLIYYSQIVNDFQKGDIAEGYSVSREKKESFPLTVTSAQKNPTAFYLCASSNRDRGFTDTQYFGPGTRLTVL.